The 4 T cell receptor beta chains presented below share a single source sample, sequenced in a study of cytomegalovirus exposure and HLA in healthy donors. PCR used 60 Vbeta primers and 13 Jbeta primers. Generated by immunoSEQ multiplex PCR, the TCRdb table keeps only in-frame clones and is missing some. The repertoire includes approximately 180,000 clones, 60% to 85% of them detected once, and 1.1% sits in the top ten. The sample consisted of PBMCs. These receptors came from a woman aged 35 to 49 in good health and CMV-seronegative.

V usage is TRBV10-3 and J usage is TRBJ2-3; 9 bases are a match to TRBD2. CDR1 and CDR2 (germline): ENHRY, SYGVKD. CDR3 size: 15 residues. J was trimmed by 0 bases and V by 10 bases; bases with no gene match: 8. CDR3 loop: CATAKAGGSTDTQYF. DNA for the CDR3: TGTGCCACTGCCAAAGCGGGAGGTAGCACAGATACGCAGTATTTT.

This chain joins TRBV30 and TRBJ2-7; the D gene is possibly TRBD2 (5 bases). The V gene's germline CDR1 is GTSNPN and CDR2 SVGIG (reference sequence). V was clipped by 2 bases and J by 7 bases, with 15 bases between them. CDR3 length: 13 residues. The CDR3 nucleotides are TGTGCCTGGAGTTTATCCAGAGAGGGAGAGCAGTACTTC. Protein product: CAWSLSREGEQYF.

The chain employs TRBV12-5 and TRBJ2-1; possibly TRBD2 for D (5 bases). Trimming pared 0 bases from V and 6 bases from J, leaving 9 bases between. Germline values: CDR1 LGHNT, CDR2 FRNRAP. CDR3 length: 14 residues. The CDR3 is CASGLVWLANEQFF. CDR3 in DNA: TGTGCTAGTGGTTTGGTTTGGCTAGCCAATGAGCAGTTCTTC. The entire variable domain, with the rest obtained from reference TRBV12-5 and TRBJ2-1, is as follows: DARVTQTPRHKVTEMGQEVTMRCQPILGHNTVFWYRQTMMQGLELLAYFRNRAPLDDSGMPKDRFSAEMPDATLATLKIQPSEPRDSAVYFCASGLVWLANEQFFGPGTRLTVL.

This clone was found once. Germline and junction disagree at one end, which may indicate a read error. This rearrangement joins TRBV7-9 to TRBJ2-1; maybe TRBD2 (5 bases). The CDR3 is 16 residues long. CDR1 and CDR2 from the germline V gene are SEHNR and FQNEAQ (reference sequence). The CDR3 protein is CSSNRRLGGPNNEQFF. For the CDR3, the DNA is TGTTCCAGCAACCGAAGGCTAGGAGGCCCCAACAATGAGCAGTTCTTC.